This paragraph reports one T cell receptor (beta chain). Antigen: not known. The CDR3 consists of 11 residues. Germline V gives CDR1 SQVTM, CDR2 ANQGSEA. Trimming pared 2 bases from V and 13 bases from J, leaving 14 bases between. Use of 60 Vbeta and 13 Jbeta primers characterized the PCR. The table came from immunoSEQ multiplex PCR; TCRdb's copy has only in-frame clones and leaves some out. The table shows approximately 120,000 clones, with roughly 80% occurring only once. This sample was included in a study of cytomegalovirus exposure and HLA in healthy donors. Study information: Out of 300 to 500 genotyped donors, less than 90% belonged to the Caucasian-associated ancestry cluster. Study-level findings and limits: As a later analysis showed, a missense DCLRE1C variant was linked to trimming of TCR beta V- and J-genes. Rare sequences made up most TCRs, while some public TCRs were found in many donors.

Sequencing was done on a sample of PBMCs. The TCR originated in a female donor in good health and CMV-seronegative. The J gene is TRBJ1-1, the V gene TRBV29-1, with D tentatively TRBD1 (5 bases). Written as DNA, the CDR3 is TGCAGCGTTGAAAGGAGGGGAGAGGGTTTCTTT. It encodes CSVERRGEGFF.